This T cell receptor (beta chain) was captured in a study of cytomegalovirus exposure and HLA in healthy donors. PCR amplification relied on 60 Vbeta primers (plus 13 Jbeta primers). Only in-frame clones appear in the TCRdb table, and some are missing; sequencing was by immunoSEQ multiplex PCR. The sample lists some 160,000 clones, roughly four fifths occurring once. Sequenced material: PBMCs. This clonotype originated in a male donor in good health and CMV-seropositive.

The CDR3 protein is CASSLGGRDRAQYF. The CDR3 DNA sequence: TGTGCCAGCAGTTTAGGGGGGAGGGACAGGGCCCAGTACTTC. J is TRBJ2-7 and V is TRBV28; 9 bases are a match to TRBD1. Germline V gene lookup returns CDR1 MDHEN and CDR2 SYDVKM. The CDR3 length is 14 residues. Trimming at V came to 2 bases and at J to 10 bases, leaving 9 bases not matched to a gene.